In this sample, the clone carrying this T cell receptor beta chain turned up once. The sample belongs to a study of PD-1 blockade in classical Hodgkin lymphoma. The CDR3 contains 14 residues. With 9 bases clipped from V and 6 bases from J, the junction kept 11 bases outside the gene matches. The V gene's germline CDR1 is LNHDA and CDR2 SQIVND (reference sequence). Generated by immunoSEQ multiplex PCR, the TCRdb table keeps only in-frame clones and is missing some. The profile covers tens of thousands of clones, with around nine tenths appearing a single time and over 7.5% taken by the ten largest. Time point in this sample: cycle 4 day 1 (C4D1), after 6 weeks of nivolumab. Each and every patient relapsed after autologous stem cell transplantation, and patients got differing brentuximab vedotin exposure.

This specimen consisted of peripheral blood mononuclear cells (PBMCs), obtained before the fourth cycle of nivolumab. The TCR was taken from a human donor with classical Hodgkin lymphoma. The J gene is TRBJ1-5, the V gene TRBV19; 7 bases align to TRBD1. Here the CDR3 DNA reads TGTGCCAGCTCTGACAGGGCACCTCCTCAGCCCCAGCATTTT. The encoded protein is CASSDRAPPQPQHF. Using reference TRBV19 and TRBJ1-5 for the parts outside the CDR3, the full variable domain is DGGITQSPKYLFRKEGQNVTLSCEQNLNHDAMYWYRQDPGQGLRLIYYSQIVNDFQKGDIAEGYSVSREKKESFPLTVTSAQKNPTAFYLCASSDRAPPQPQHFGDGTRLSIL.